This section outlines one TCR beta chain sequence together with its context. The CDR3 extends over 14 amino acids. The V segment lost 4 bases and the J segment 4 bases; nucleotides outside the gene matches: 8. Germline CDR1 is SQVTM and CDR2 is ANQGSEA. A split of CD4+ cells into CD45RA+ naive and CD45RA-negative memory subsets was performed. This record comes from a study of shared clonotypes between healthy human individuals. TCRdb's copy holds only in-frame clones and misses some; the assay was immunoSEQ multiplex PCR. The repertoire has hundreds of thousands of clones, about 96% of them found once; the top ten carry about 0.064%.

This chain links TRBV29-1 with TRBJ2-5; 8 nucleotides line up with TRBD2. Sequenced sample: naive CD4+ T cells sorted from blood. Subset specified: CD45RA+ positively selected. This receptor was taken from a woman in her twenties or thirties in good health. The CDR3 nucleotides are TGCAGCGTTGTAGGGCGGGGGGAATCAGAGACCCAGTACTTC. Amino acid sequence: CSVVGRGESETQYF.